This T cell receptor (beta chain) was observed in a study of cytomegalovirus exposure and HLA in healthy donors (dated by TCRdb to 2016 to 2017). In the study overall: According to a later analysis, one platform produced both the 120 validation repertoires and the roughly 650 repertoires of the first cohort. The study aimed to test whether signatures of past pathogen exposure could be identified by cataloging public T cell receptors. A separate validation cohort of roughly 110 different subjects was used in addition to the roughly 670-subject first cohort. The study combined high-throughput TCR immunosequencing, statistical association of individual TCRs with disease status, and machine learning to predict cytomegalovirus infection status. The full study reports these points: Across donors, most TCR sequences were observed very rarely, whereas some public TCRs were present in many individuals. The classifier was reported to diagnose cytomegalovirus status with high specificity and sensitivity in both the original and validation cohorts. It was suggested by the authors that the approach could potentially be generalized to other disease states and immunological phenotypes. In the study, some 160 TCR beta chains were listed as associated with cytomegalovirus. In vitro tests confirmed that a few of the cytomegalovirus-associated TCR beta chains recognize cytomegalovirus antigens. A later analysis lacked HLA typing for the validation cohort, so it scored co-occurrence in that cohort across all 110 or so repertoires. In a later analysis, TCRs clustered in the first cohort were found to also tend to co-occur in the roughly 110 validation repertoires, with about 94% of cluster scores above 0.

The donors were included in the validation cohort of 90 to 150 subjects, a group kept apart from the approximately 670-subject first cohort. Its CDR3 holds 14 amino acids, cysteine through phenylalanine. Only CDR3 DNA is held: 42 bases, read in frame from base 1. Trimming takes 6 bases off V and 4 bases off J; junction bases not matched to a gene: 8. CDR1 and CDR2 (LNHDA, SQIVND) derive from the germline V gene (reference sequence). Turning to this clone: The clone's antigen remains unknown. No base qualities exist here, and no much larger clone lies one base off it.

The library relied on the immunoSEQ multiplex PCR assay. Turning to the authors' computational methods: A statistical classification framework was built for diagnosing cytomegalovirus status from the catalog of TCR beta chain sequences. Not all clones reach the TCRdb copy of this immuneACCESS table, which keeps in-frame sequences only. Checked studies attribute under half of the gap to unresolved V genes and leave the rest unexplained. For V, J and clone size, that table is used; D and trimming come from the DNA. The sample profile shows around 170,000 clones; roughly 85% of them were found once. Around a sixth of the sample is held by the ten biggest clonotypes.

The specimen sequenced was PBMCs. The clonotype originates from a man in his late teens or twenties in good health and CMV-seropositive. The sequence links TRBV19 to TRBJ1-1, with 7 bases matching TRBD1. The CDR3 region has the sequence CASRSTGRSTEAFF. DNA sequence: TGTGCCAGTAGGTCGACAGGGCGATCCACTGAAGCTTTCTTT. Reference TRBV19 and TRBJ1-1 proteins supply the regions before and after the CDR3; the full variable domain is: DGGITQSPKYLFRKEGQNVTLSCEQNLNHDAMYWYRQDPGQGLRLIYYSQIVNDFQKGDIAEGYSVSREKKESFPLTVTSAQKNPTAFYLCASRSTGRSTEAFFGQGTRLTVV.